These 2 T cell receptor beta chains came from one sample sequenced in a study of T cells after yellow fever vaccination. TCRdb reprocessed the 5' RACE reads with MiXCR, giving one entry per CDR3 protein. In the table there are some 670,000 distinct CDR3 sequences, around an eighth of which are singletons. The sample here was PBMCs, taken on the day of the yellow fever booster vaccination. All receptors derive from a man aged 30 to 39 who received the YFV17D yellow fever vaccine.

The chain couples TRBV20-1 to TRBJ2-4, with D perhaps assigned TRBD1 or TRBD2 (5 bases each). CDR3 length: 14 residues. Trimming shortened V by 6 bases and J by 6 bases, and 18 bases separated the two germline ends. Germline V lookup: CDR1 DFQATT, CDR2 SNEGSKA (reference sequence). CDR3 residues: CSAPPGEGRNIQYF. CDR3 bases: TGCAGTGCACCCCCGGGTGAGGGGCGAAACATTCAGTACTTC.

This clonotype was detected only a few times. The chain carries TRBV12-3 or TRBV12-4 and TRBJ2-2, with D possibly called TRBD1 or TRBD2 (5 bases each). The CDR3 contains 16 residues. With 4 bases removed from V and 4 bases from J, the gap between germline ends came to 16 bases. In nucleotides, the CDR3 is TGTGCCAGCAGTTGGAATGGGGGAAGGGGCACCGGGGAGCTGTTTTTT. Translating gives CASSWNGGRGTGELFF.